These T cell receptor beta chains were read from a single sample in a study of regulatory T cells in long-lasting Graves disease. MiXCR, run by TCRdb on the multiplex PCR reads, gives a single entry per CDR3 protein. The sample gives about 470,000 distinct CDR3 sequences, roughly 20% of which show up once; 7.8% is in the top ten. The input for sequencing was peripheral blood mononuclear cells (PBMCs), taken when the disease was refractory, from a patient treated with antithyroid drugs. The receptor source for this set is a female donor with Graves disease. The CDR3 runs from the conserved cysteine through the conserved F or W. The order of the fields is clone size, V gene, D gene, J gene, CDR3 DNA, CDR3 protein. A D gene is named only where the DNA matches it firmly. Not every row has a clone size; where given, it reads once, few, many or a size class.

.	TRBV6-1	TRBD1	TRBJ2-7	TGTGCCAGCAGTGCCGGCTGGGACAGGGGAGACGAGCAGTACTTC	CASSAGWDRGDEQYF
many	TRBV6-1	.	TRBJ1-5	TGTGCCAGCCAAAGGGCCAGAAGCAATCAGCCCCAGCATTTT	CASQRARSNQPQHF
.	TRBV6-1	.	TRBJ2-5	TGTGCCAGCAGCTATTCCGGCTCGGGGCATCAAGAGACCCAGTACTTC	CASSYSGSGHQETQYF
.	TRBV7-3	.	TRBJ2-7	TGTGCCAGCAGCTCCTGGAACCTCTCCTACGAGCAGTACTTC	CASSSWNLSYEQYF
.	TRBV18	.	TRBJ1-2	TGTGCCAGCTCAGAGATTTCCAGCGCTAACTATGGCTACACCTTC	CASSEISSANYGYTF
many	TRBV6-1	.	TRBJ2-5	TGTGCCAGCAGTCAGATGGCCGGCCAAGAGACCCAGTACTTC	CASSQMAGQETQYF
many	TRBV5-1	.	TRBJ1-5	TGCGCCAGCAGCCCGACCCTTGGAAGCAATCAGCCCCAGCATTTT	CASSPTLGSNQPQHF
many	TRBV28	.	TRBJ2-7	TGTGCCAGCAGCTGGACAGATAGCTCCTACGAGCAGTACTTC	CASSWTDSSYEQYF
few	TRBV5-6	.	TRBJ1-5	TGTGCCAGCAGCGATTGGACGGCTGATCAGCCCCAGCATTTT	CASSDWTADQPQHF
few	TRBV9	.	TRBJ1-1	TGTGCCAGCAGCGTGGGGGGGCACTCGAACACTGAAGCTTTCTTT	CASSVGGHSNTEAFF
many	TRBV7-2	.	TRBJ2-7	TGTGCCAGCAGCTCCATACAGGGCGGCTGGGGTGAGCAGTACTTC	CASSSIQGGWGEQYF
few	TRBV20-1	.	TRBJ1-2	TGCAGTGCTACCGACTTCACCTATGGCTACACCTTC	CSATDFTYGYTF
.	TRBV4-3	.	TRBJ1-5	TGCGCCAGCAGCCAAGATAACTCCCACCATCAGCCCCAGCATTTT	CASSQDNSHHQPQHF
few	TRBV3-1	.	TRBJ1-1	TGTGCCAGCAGCCGAACACTTGGACTCTCTGAAGCTTTCTTT	CASSRTLGLSEAFF
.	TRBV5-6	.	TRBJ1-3	TGTGCCAGCAGCTTGTCGGACAGCCGAAACACCATATATTTT	CASSLSDSRNTIYF
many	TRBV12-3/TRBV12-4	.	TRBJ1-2	TGTGCCAGCAGTCTGGTGGGCTATGGCTACACCTTC	CASSLVGYGYTF
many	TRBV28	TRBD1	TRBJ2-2	TGTGCCAGCAGCAACACAGGGGGTGCCACCGGGGAGCTGTTTTTT	CASSNTGGATGELFF
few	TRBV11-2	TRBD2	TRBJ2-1	TGTGCCAGCAGCCTGGGACTAGCGGCTAACCAGCAGTTCTTC	CASSLGLAANQQFF
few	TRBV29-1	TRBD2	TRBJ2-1	TGCAGCGACGGACTAGCGGGAGACAATGAGCAGTTCTTC	CSDGLAGDNEQFF
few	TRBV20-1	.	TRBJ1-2	TGCAGTGCTAGAGACCCTTTCTATGGCTACACCTTC	CSARDPFYGYTF
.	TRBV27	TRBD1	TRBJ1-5	TGTGCCAGCAGTCCGACAGGGGGAAGTCAGCCCCAGCATTTT	CASSPTGGSQPQHF
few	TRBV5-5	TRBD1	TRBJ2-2	TGTGCCAGCAGCACCGAACCGGGACAGGGGGCAATCACCGGGGAGCTGTTTTTT	CASSTEPGQGAITGELFF
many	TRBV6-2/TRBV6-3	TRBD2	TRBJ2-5	TGTGCCAGCAGTTACGGCGGGGGGCAGTACTTC	CASSYGGGQYF
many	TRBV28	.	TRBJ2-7	TGTGCCAGCACGATTACAGGCTCAAGAACCTACGAGCAGTACTTC	CASTITGSRTYEQYF
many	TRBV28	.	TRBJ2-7	TGTGCCAGCAGTTTACCAAATTACTACGAGCAGTACTTC	CASSLPNYYEQYF
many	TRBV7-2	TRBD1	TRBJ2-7	TGTGCCAGCAGCTCGACAGGGGGCCTCTCCTACGAGCAGTACTTC	CASSSTGGLSYEQYF
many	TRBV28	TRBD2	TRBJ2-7	TGTGCCAGCAGTCAGCTAGCGGGAGTCTACGAGCAGTACTTC	CASSQLAGVYEQYF
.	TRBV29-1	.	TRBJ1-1	TGCAGCGTCGAACCGGGGGCAGTCGCTGAAGCTTTCTTT	CSVEPGAVAEAFF
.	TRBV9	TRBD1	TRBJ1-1	TGTGCCAGCTCGCGGACAGGCCTCCTACCTGAAGCTTTCTTT	CASSRTGLLPEAFF
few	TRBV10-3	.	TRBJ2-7	TGTGCCATCAGTGGGGCGGAGGTATCCTACGAGCAGTACTTC	CAISGAEVSYEQYF
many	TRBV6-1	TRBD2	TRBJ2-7	TGTGCCAGCAATCCGGCGGGGGGGCCGAGCTACTACGAGCAGTACTTC	CASNPAGGPSYYEQYF
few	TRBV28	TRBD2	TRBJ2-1	TGTGCCAGCAGTGTCACCGACCTACACCCGGGACTAGCGGGAGTTCCTTACAATGAGCAGTTCTTC	CASSVTDLHPGLAGVPYNEQFF
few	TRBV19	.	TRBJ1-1	TGTGCCAGTAGTATAGAACCATATACTGAAGCTTTCTTT	CASSIEPYTEAFF
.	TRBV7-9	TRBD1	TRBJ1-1	TGTGCCAGCATCAGGGGGGACACTGAAGCTTTCTTT	CASIRGDTEAFF
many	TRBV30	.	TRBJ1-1	TGTGCCTGGAGTGTATCGGTAGATGAAGCTTTCTTT	CAWSVSVDEAFF
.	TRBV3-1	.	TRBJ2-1	TGTGCCAGCAGCCGGGCGAGCGAGCAGTTCTTC	CASSRASEQFF
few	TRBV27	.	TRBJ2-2	TGTGCCAGCAGTTCCATAGCAGGGGAGCTGTTTTTT	CASSSIAGELFF
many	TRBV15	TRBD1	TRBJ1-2	TGTGCCACCAGCAGAGATCTAAGGGACAGGGAATACACCTTC	CATSRDLRDREYTF
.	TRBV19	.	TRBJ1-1	TGTGCCAGTAGTCTGATCCTACAGGGGAACACTGAAGCTTTCTTT	CASSLILQGNTEAFF
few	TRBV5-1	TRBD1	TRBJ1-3	TGTGCCAGCAGCTTAGGGGGCAGCTCTGGAAACACCATATATTTT	CASSLGGSSGNTIYF
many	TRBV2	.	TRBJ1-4	TGTGCCAGCAGTGAGGACTGGAATGAAAAACTGTTTTTT	CASSEDWNEKLFF